This TCR beta chain is drawn from a study of regulatory T cells in long-lasting Graves disease. This clonotype was observed a handful of times. This CDR3 has 13 amino acids. Trimming took 5 bases from V and 3 from J, leaving 9 bases between them. Germline CDR1 SNHLY, CDR2 FYNNEI. Time point here: newly diagnosed GD, antithyroid drugs for less than 3 months. There was RNA extracted from PBMCs, and the TCR library was made from it. Building of the TCR beta libraries involved iRepertoire HTBI primers and Arm-PCR of CDR3 regions. In TCRdb, the multiplex PCR reads were re-called with MiXCR into one record per CDR3 protein. The sample shows 620,000 or so distinct CDR3 sequences, 15% to 20% of them seen only once. The same sample was also studied in work on T cells in Graves' hyperthyroidism and ophthalmopathy. Per that paper: Lactation, pregnancy, other autoimmune disease or uncontrolled infection excluded patients. The HTBI primer set drove a first-round RT-PCR of the TCR CDR3. Most thyroid clonotypes expanded above 0.001 appeared in blood too.

This clonotype was obtained from a woman aged 30 to 39 with Graves disease. Material: peripheral blood mononuclear cells (PBMCs), obtained at new diagnosis, from a patient treated with antithyroid drugs. The chain links TRBV2 to TRBJ2-3; D remains ambiguous. CDR3 bases: TGTGCCAGCAGTACCGAGGCTACAGATACGCAGTATTTT. It codes for CASSTEATDTQYF.